Listed below are T cell receptor beta chains from one sample, sequenced in a study of blood T cell repertoires in COVID-19. This table comes from immunoSEQ multiplex PCR, and its TCRdb copy is limited to in-frame clones, with some not included. The sample shows under 250,000 clones, approximately 87% of them seen only once. The sample consisted of peripheral blood. The receptors shown here come from a man between 60 and 75 years old with acute or convalescent COVID-19. The conserved cysteine and the conserved F or W are not part of the CDR3 here. Clone size is not always given. Where it is, it says once, few, many or a class for expanded clones.

CDR3 protein: ASSARLFPNTGELF; clone size: NA; J gene: TRBJ2-2; V gene: TRBV9
CDR3 protein: ASSDSAGLPYNEQF; clone size: NA; J gene: TRBJ2-1; V gene: TRBV6-4
CDR3 protein: ASSLWGQGGNTIY; clone size: NA; J gene: TRBJ1-3; V gene: TRBV5-4
CDR3 protein: ASRPGQGYYGYT; clone size: NA; J gene: TRBJ1-2; V gene: TRBV2
CDR3 protein: ASSVEASGSGNTGELF; clone size: NA; J gene: TRBJ2-2; V gene: TRBV9
CDR3 protein: AWSVPRASGANVLT; clone size: NA; J gene: TRBJ2-6; V gene: TRBV30
CDR3 protein: ASSYSLQGGYEQY; clone size: NA; J gene: TRBJ2-7; V gene: TRBV6-5
CDR3 protein: ASTTRGSYEQY; clone size: NA; J gene: TRBJ2-7; V gene: TRBV5-4
CDR3 protein: ASRDRAPGHYEQY; clone size: NA; J gene: TRBJ2-7; V gene: TRBV5-8
CDR3 protein: ATSRGLTAGGQPQH; clone size: NA; J gene: TRBJ1-5; V gene: TRBV15
CDR3 protein: SVESGDGVRGGYT; clone size: NA; J gene: TRBJ1-2; V gene: TRBV29-1
CDR3 protein: ASSLVREQALNTEAF; clone size: once; J gene: TRBJ1-1; V gene: TRBV5-6
CDR3 protein: ASSSTEYQPQH; clone size: NA; J gene: TRBJ1-5; V gene: TRBV28
CDR3 protein: ASSSGVSYNEQF; clone size: NA; J gene: TRBJ2-1; V gene: TRBV6-2/TRBV6-3
CDR3 protein: ASSLLNSPYEQY; clone size: NA; J gene: TRBJ2-7; V gene: TRBV5-5
CDR3 protein: ASSNSGRALDEQY; clone size: few; J gene: TRBJ2-7; V gene: TRBV5-5
CDR3 protein: ASSLRLGRSTEAF; clone size: NA; J gene: TRBJ1-1; V gene: TRBV7-2
CDR3 protein: ASSQVASGRYEQY; clone size: few; J gene: TRBJ2-7; V gene: TRBV3-1/TRBV3-2
CDR3 protein: ASSLRSGELSYEQY; clone size: NA; J gene: TRBJ2-7; V gene: TRBV27
CDR3 protein: ASSFRQGYTEAF; clone size: NA; J gene: TRBJ1-1; V gene: TRBV27
CDR3 protein: ASSSGLAGTSTDTQY; clone size: once; J gene: TRBJ2-3; V gene: TRBV7-6
CDR3 protein: ASSKEGASYNEQF; clone size: once; J gene: TRBJ2-1; V gene: TRBV2
CDR3 protein: ASSRGLSNEQF; clone size: NA; J gene: TRBJ2-1; V gene: TRBV6-4
CDR3 protein: ATSRDHERGETQY; clone size: NA; J gene: TRBJ2-5; V gene: TRBV15
CDR3 protein: ASSPMMTGNTIY; clone size: NA; J gene: TRBJ1-3; V gene: TRBV3-1/TRBV3-2
CDR3 protein: ASSLPSTDTQY; clone size: NA; J gene: TRBJ2-3; V gene: TRBV5-4
CDR3 protein: ASSVGTGLAGATQY; clone size: once; J gene: TRBJ2-5; V gene: TRBV9
CDR3 protein: ASSSSGRPSGELF; clone size: once; J gene: TRBJ2-2; V gene: TRBV5-5
CDR3 protein: ASSAGGAPNEKLF; clone size: NA; J gene: TRBJ1-4; V gene: TRBV19
CDR3 protein: ASSPRGDGGELF; clone size: NA; J gene: TRBJ2-2; V gene: TRBV18
CDR3 protein: ASSPRTDFYTEAF; clone size: NA; J gene: TRBJ1-1; V gene: TRBV5-5
CDR3 protein: ASSGTANTEAF; clone size: NA; J gene: TRBJ1-1; V gene: TRBV19
CDR3 protein: ASSLRLAGETQY; clone size: NA; J gene: TRBJ2-5; V gene: TRBV7-2
CDR3 protein: ASSFGSVSSYNEQF; clone size: NA; J gene: TRBJ2-1; V gene: TRBV19
CDR3 protein: ASKGGEDQPQH; clone size: NA; J gene: TRBJ1-5; V gene: TRBV6-6
CDR3 protein: ASSPEGTSRDTQY; clone size: once; J gene: TRBJ2-3; V gene: TRBV21-1
CDR3 protein: ASSYSLGGSSYNEQF; clone size: NA; J gene: TRBJ2-1; V gene: TRBV6-2/TRBV6-3
CDR3 protein: ASSLAHVTDTQY; clone size: NA; J gene: TRBJ2-3; V gene: TRBV5-1
CDR3 protein: ASSSRGYSNQPQH; clone size: NA; J gene: TRBJ1-5; V gene: TRBV19
CDR3 protein: ASSLGLTRAEAF; clone size: NA; J gene: TRBJ1-1; V gene: TRBV5-5
CDR3 protein: ASSPSVYQETQY; clone size: NA; J gene: TRBJ2-5; V gene: TRBV18
CDR3 protein: ASSEPGQLNTEAF; clone size: NA; J gene: TRBJ1-1; V gene: TRBV5-1
CDR3 protein: ASSPQYTGGSNQPQH; clone size: once; J gene: TRBJ1-5; V gene: TRBV18
CDR3 protein: ASSLVGAETQY; clone size: NA; J gene: TRBJ2-5; V gene: TRBV7-2
CDR3 protein: ASSQSSTSDYEQY; clone size: NA; J gene: TRBJ2-7; V gene: TRBV4-3
CDR3 protein: ASSQTGDEAF; clone size: NA; J gene: TRBJ1-1; V gene: TRBV6-6
CDR3 protein: ASSFSPQATNEKLF; clone size: NA; J gene: TRBJ1-4; V gene: TRBV5-8
CDR3 protein: ASSPGAAGNFEREQY; clone size: NA; J gene: TRBJ2-7; V gene: TRBV3-1/TRBV3-2
CDR3 protein: ASSLGAGGYNEQF; clone size: NA; J gene: TRBJ2-1; V gene: TRBV11-2
CDR3 protein: ASSRLDRGYEQY; clone size: NA; J gene: TRBJ2-7; V gene: TRBV14
CDR3 protein: ASSERTGNQPQH; clone size: few; J gene: TRBJ1-5; V gene: TRBV2
CDR3 protein: ASSSSGRTNNEQF; clone size: NA; J gene: TRBJ2-1; V gene: TRBV7-3
CDR3 protein: ASGFPGQGFNEQF; clone size: NA; J gene: TRBJ2-1; V gene: TRBV12-5
CDR3 protein: AWSGAAEGTSINEQF; clone size: NA; J gene: TRBJ2-1; V gene: TRBV30